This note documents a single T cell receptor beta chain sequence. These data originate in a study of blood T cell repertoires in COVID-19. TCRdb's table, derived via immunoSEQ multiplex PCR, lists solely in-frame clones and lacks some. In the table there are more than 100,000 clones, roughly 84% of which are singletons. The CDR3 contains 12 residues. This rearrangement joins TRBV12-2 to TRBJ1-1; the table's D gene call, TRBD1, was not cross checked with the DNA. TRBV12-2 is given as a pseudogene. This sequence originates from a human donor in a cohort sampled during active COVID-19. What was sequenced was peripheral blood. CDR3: CASRLSGTEAFF. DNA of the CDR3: TGTGCAAGTCGCTTATCAGGCACTGAAGCTTTCTTT.